A single sample is the source of the 13 T cell receptor beta chains below, sequenced in a study of shared clonotypes between healthy human individuals. Using immunoSEQ multiplex PCR, the repertoire was profiled, and TCRdb retains in-frame clones only, with some absent. This sample has about 680,000 clones, with roughly nine tenths found just once. CD8 cells regarded as naive lacked CD45RO, were positively chosen for CCR7, and omitted terminally differentiated effector memory CD45RA+ cells. Material for sequencing was naive CD8+ T cells sorted from blood. The receptors stem from a man younger than 45 in good health.

The genes are TRBV7-9 and TRBJ2-1; 11 bases agree with TRBD2. The germline V gene has CDR1 SEHNR and CDR2 FQNEAQ (reference sequence). The CDR3 is made up of 16 amino acids. The J segment lost 6 bases and the V segment lost 5 bases, leaving 9 bases of the junction unmatched. The CDR3 nucleotides are TGTGCCAGCAGCACATGGGCTAGCGGGAGGCCCAATGAGCAGTTCTTC. It is translated as CASSTWASGRPNEQFF.

The chain employs TRBV5-1 and TRBJ2-5; 9 bases map to TRBD1. This CDR3 has 15 amino acids. V was clipped by 4 bases and J by 4 bases; unmatched bases: 8. The germline V gene has CDR1 SGHRS and CDR2 YFSETQ. The CDR3 spells CASSPQDRGRETQYF. In nucleotides, the CDR3 is TGCGCCAGCAGCCCCCAGGACAGGGGCAGAGAGACCCAGTACTTC.

Comment on this clone: This CDR3 is also generated by other DNA sequences in the sample. The chain carries TRBV11-2 and TRBJ2-7; D not certain. The germline V and J ends were trimmed by 0 bases and 7 bases, with 7 bases remaining between them. Germline V gives CDR1 SGHAT, CDR2 FQNNGV. This CDR3 spans 12 amino acids. The CDR3, as DNA: TGTGCCAGCAGCTTAGAAGGCGAAGAGCAGTACTTC. It translates to CASSLEGEEQYF.

The chain has TRBV13 and TRBJ2-1; D unresolved. The length of the CDR3 is 14 residues. V gave up 7 bases and J gave up 7 bases, with 17 bases separating them. CDR1 PRHDT and CDR2 FYEKMQ come from the germline V gene (reference sequence). The CDR3 here is CASNFKGSVNEQFF. Here the CDR3 DNA reads TGTGCCAGCAATTTCAAGGGAAGTGTTAATGAGCAGTTCTTC.

This chain joins TRBV9 and TRBJ2-1, with no clear D. The CDR3 runs 16 residues. Trimming pared 4 bases from V and 5 bases from J, leaving 19 bases between. CDR1 is SGDLS, CDR2 YYNGEE, per germline. The CDR3 is CASSPIEWSYDNEQFF. The CDR3 DNA is TGTGCCAGCAGCCCCATAGAGTGGTCCTACGACAATGAGCAGTTCTTC.

The chain joins TRBV7-6 to TRBJ2-1; a possible D gene is TRBD2 (6 bases). The CDR3 is made up of 18 amino acids. Germline assignment: CDR1 SGHVS and CDR2 FNYEAQ. Trimming pared 5 bases from V and 2 bases from J, leaving 22 bases between. The DNA for the CDR3 is TGTGCCAGCAGCCACGGACTACCAACGGAGAGCACCTACAATGAGCAGTTCTTC. This translates into CASSHGLPTESTYNEQFF.

The chain carries TRBV27 and TRBJ1-1; unclear D gene. The CDR3 has 13 residues. The germline CDR1 and CDR2 sequences are MNHEY and SMNVEV (reference sequence). V was cut by 8 bases and J by 5 bases, with 15 bases left in between. The CDR3 reads CASSIGRKTEAFF. As DNA, the CDR3 is TGTGCCAGCTCTATAGGGAGGAAGACTGAAGCTTTCTTT.

This clone was detected once. This rearrangement joins TRBV7-9 to TRBJ2-1; the D is unclear. V lost 0 bases and J lost 5, with 8 bases in between. Looked up from germline, CDR1 is SEHNR and CDR2 is FQNEAQ (reference sequence). The CDR3 consists of 14 residues. The chain's CDR3 is CASSLAGINNEQFF. Written as DNA, the CDR3 is TGTGCCAGCAGCTTAGCGGGAATTAACAATGAGCAGTTCTTC. Looking up the rest from reference TRBV7-9 and TRBJ2-1 gives the full variable domain: DTGVSQNPRHKITKRGQNVTFRCDPISEHNRLYWYRQTLGQGPEFLTYFQNEAQLEKSRLLSDRFSAERPKGSFSTLEIQRTEQGDSAMYLCASSLAGINNEQFFGPGTRLTVL.

This chain joins TRBV5-4 and TRBJ2-7; TRBD2 agrees at 10 bases. Trimming at V came to 1 base and at J to 0 bases, leaving 7 bases not matched to a gene. The CDR3 has 17 residues. Germline V gene data show CDR1 as SGHNT and CDR2 as YYREEE (reference sequence). The CDR3, as DNA: TGTGCCAGCAGCTTGAGCACTAGCGGGGTGAGCTCCTACGAGCAGTACTTC. Translation: CASSLSTSGVSSYEQYF.

The chain carries TRBV15 and TRBJ2-7; D gene ambiguous. Trimming took 2 bases from V and 4 from J, leaving 9 bases between them. This CDR3 spans 13 amino acids. CDR1 and CDR2 from the germline V gene are LNHNV and YYDKDF (reference sequence). The CDR3 sequence: CATSRSVGYEQYF. As DNA, the CDR3 is TGTGCCACCAGCAGATCCGTAGGATACGAGCAGTACTTC.

The V gene is TRBV28, the J gene TRBJ2-2; TRBD2 aligns across 11 bases. In germline, CDR1 is MDHEN, CDR2 SYDVKM. V lost 5 bases to trimming and J lost 5 bases; unmatched junction nucleotides: 7. The CDR3 has 16 amino acids. DNA of the CDR3: TGTGCCAGCAGTCCTCCGGGACTAGCGGTTACCGGGGAGCTGTTTTTT. Translation gives CASSPPGLAVTGELFF.

The chain recombines TRBV4-3 with TRBJ2-6, with unresolved D. The ends were cut back, 0 bases at V and 1 base at J, with 13 bases in the middle. CDR1 and CDR2 from the germline V gene are LGHNA and YSLEER. This CDR3 is built from 18 residues. The CDR3: CASSQDPSILSGANVLTF. CDR3 sequence (DNA): TGCGCCAGCAGCCAAGATCCGAGCATTCTTTCTGGGGCCAACGTCCTGACTTTC.

The chain joins TRBV5-1 to TRBJ2-5, with a tentative D call TRBD1 (6 bases). Germline CDR1 is SGHRS and CDR2 is YFSETQ. The CDR3 extends over 12 amino acids. The V end was cut by 4 bases, the J end by 4 bases, with 8 bases between. CDR3 protein: CASSRTAETQYF. In DNA, the CDR3 is TGCGCCAGCAGCCGGACAGCAGAGACCCAGTACTTC.